The 13 T cell receptor beta chains listed next were all sequenced from one sample in a study of regulatory T cells in long-lasting Graves disease. For TCR beta, libraries came from iRepertoire HTBI primers and Arm-PCR of CDR3 regions. TCRdb called the multiplex PCR reads again in MiXCR, with one record for every CDR3 protein. The sample contains almost 350,000 distinct CDR3 sequences, roughly a fifth of which appear only once. Time point meaning: persistent/refractory GD, antithyroid drugs over 5 years with positive TRAb. Isolated PBMC RNA provided the starting material for the TCR library. The source was peripheral blood mononuclear cells (PBMCs), collected when the disease was refractory, from a patient treated with antithyroid drugs. The source of these receptors is a female donor with Graves disease.

V and J are TRBV7-6 and TRBJ1-4, with 7 nucleotides matching TRBD1. CDR3 length: 16 amino acids. The V segment lost 5 bases and the J segment 7 bases; nucleotides outside the gene matches: 13. Germline V gene sequence: CDR1 SGHVS, CDR2 FNYEAQ. DNA of the CDR3: TGTGCCAGCAGCCCCAGCTACAGGGGCTTTGGTGAAAAACTGTTTTTT. Translated: CASSPSYRGFGEKLFF.

Worth noting for this clonotype: A single base separates this from a much larger clone, so it may be a read error. This chain connects TRBV11-3 to TRBJ1-2; perhaps TRBD1 as D (5 bases). CDR1 SGHNT and CDR2 YENEEA come from the germline V gene. The CDR3 has 13 amino acids. V was pared by 8 bases and J by 8 bases, with 18 bases between. The CDR3 bases are TGTGCCAGCTGCCCCCGGGGGTCGGGGGGCTACACCTTC. It codes for CASCPRGSGGYTF.

This clonotype was counted ten times or more. This chain uses TRBV10-3 with TRBJ2-6; 7 nucleotides line up with TRBD1. The CDR3 length is 17 residues. Germline V gives CDR1 ENHRY, CDR2 SYGVKD. The junction had 8 bases not matched to a gene; V was cut back by 6 bases and J by 0 bases. DNA of the CDR3: TGTGCCATCAGCAAAGGGGGACAGCCCTCTGGGGCCAACGTCCTGACTTTC. Protein sequence: CAISKGGQPSGANVLTF.

The table lists this clonotype with many counts. This chain joins TRBV7-2 and TRBJ1-1; no clear D. Trimming took off 1 base at V and 1 base at J, with 7 bases between the two ends. Germline values: CDR1 SGHTA, CDR2 FQGNSA. This CDR3 comprises 14 residues. The CDR3 region is CASSLVVTNTEAFF. The CDR3, as DNA: TGTGCCAGCAGCTTAGTAGTAACGAACACTGAAGCTTTCTTT.

This CDR3 is CASSWTRDTYTDTQYF. The CDR3 DNA reads TGCGCCAGCAGCTGGACCCGGGACACCTACACAGATACGCAGTATTTT. The chain has TRBV5-1 and TRBJ2-3; D possibly corresponds to TRBD1 (6 bases). The germline V gene has CDR1 SGHRS and CDR2 YFSETQ. With 3 bases removed from V and 2 bases from J, the gap between germline ends came to 16 bases. CDR3 length: 16 amino acids.

About this clonotype: This may stem from a read error, because a much larger clone lies one nucleotide away. V gene TRBV20-1 combines with J gene TRBJ2-5, with TRBD2 as a possible D gene (5 bases). Trimming left V 1 base short and J 4 bases short, with 10 bases between. This CDR3 region has 13 residues. CDR1 and CDR2 from the germline V gene are DFQATT and SNEGSKA (reference sequence). Written as DNA, the CDR3 is TGCAGTGCTAGAGCGGGGTGGCGAGAGACCCAGTACTTC. Translation gives CSARAGWRETQYF.

This clonotype was counted many times. The chain has TRBV7-9 and TRBJ1-4; TRBD1 might be the D (5 bases). Germline V gene data show CDR1 as SEHNR and CDR2 as FQNEAQ (reference sequence). V was clipped by 3 bases and J by 8 bases, with 10 bases between them. CDR3 length equals 13 residues. The DNA for the CDR3 is TGTGCCAGCAGCTTCGGGGACCCCGAAAAACTGTTTTTT. Its protein product is CASSFGDPEKLFF.

This clonotype was counted at least ten times. The rearrangement links TRBV3-1 to TRBJ1-2; D uncertain. Germline V lookup: CDR1 LGHDT, CDR2 YNNKEL (reference sequence). Trimming pared 1 base from V and 2 bases from J, leaving 5 bases between. The CDR3 spans 13 residues. CDR3 bases: TGTGCCAGCAGCCAAGTCGAAAACTATGGCTACACCTTC. Translated: CASSQVENYGYTF.

As for this clonotype: It may be a read error: a sequence one base away is much more abundant. A read error is likely, as this CDR3 ends without the conserved phenylalanine or tryptophan. The chain is built from TRBV6-5 and TRBJ1-2; no clear D gene. Germline V CDR1 and CDR2: MNHEY, SVGAGI. Trimming shortened V by 4 bases and J by 1 base, and 7 bases separated the two germline ends. This CDR3 has 13 residues. The CDR3 DNA follows: TGTGCCAGCAGTTGGACGGATAACTATGGCTACACCCTC. Translation gives CASSWTDNYGYTL.

This chain joins TRBV30 and TRBJ1-1, with 9 positions matching TRBD1. Losses at the gene ends were 2 bases for V and 1 base for J; bases not matched to a gene: 11. CDR1 is GTSNPN, CDR2 SVGIG, per germline (reference sequence). This CDR3 is built from 17 residues. The CDR3 DNA reads as TGTGCCTGGAGTAGTGGGGTGGGGACAGGGACGAACACTGAAGCTTTCTTT. Protein sequence: CAWSSGVGTGTNTEAFF.

In this sample, this clonotype turned up many times. V gene TRBV11-2 combines with J gene TRBJ2-7; TRBD1 is a possible D gene (6 bases). Germline lookup yields CDR1 SGHAT and CDR2 FQNNGV. The CDR3 extends over 16 amino acids. The germline V and J ends were trimmed by 0 bases and 0 bases, with 12 bases remaining between them. CDR3 region: CASSLDTGYGSYEQYF. The CDR3 nucleotides read TGTGCCAGCAGCTTAGATACAGGGTATGGCTCCTACGAGCAGTACTTC.

The genes are TRBV12-3 or TRBV12-4 and TRBJ2-1; the D call may be TRBD1 or TRBD2 (5 bases each). The CDR3 has 13 residues. V was clipped by 3 bases and J by 12 bases, with 15 bases between them. This CDR3 reads CASSFKRVQGQFF. The CDR3 DNA follows: TGTGCCAGCAGTTTTAAGAGGGTTCAGGGGCAGTTCTTC.

In its sample, this clonotype was seen many times. V usage is TRBV27 and J usage is TRBJ1-1, with D unresolved. Trimming stripped 8 bases from V and 1 base from J, with 14 bases between. The length of the CDR3 is 14 residues. Germline assignment: CDR1 MNHEY and CDR2 SMNVEV (reference sequence). CDR3 amino acids: CASQGMGANTEAFF. The CDR3 DNA follows: TGTGCCAGCCAAGGGATGGGAGCGAACACTGAAGCTTTCTTT.